This is a list of T cell receptor beta chains from one sample in a study of cytomegalovirus exposure and HLA in healthy donors. The assay was immunoSEQ multiplex PCR, and TCRdb's table has in-frame clones only and misses some. The sample includes around 300,000 clones, 88% of them seen just once. Sequenced material: PBMCs. These receptor sequences come from a woman aged 18-30 years in good health and CMV-seronegative. CDR3s include the opening cysteine and the closing phenylalanine or tryptophan. Fields, in order: J gene, D gene, clone size, V gene, CDR3 DNA, CDR3 protein. The D gene is left open where the match is weak. Clone size, where shown, is once, few, many, or a class for clones that have expanded.

j_gene: TRBJ1-1
d_gene: NA
abundance: NA
v_gene: TRBV28
CDR3nt: TGTGCCAGCAGTTTGCGAGGGAAACTTAAGAACACTGAAGCTTTCTTT
CDR3aa: CASSLRGKLKNTEAFF

j_gene: TRBJ2-7
d_gene: TRBD2
abundance: NA
v_gene: TRBV7-2
CDR3nt: TGTGCCAGCAGCCTTAGAGAGTCCGGGACTAGCGGCTACGAGCAGTACTTC
CDR3aa: CASSLRESGTSGYEQYF

j_gene: TRBJ2-2
d_gene: TRBD1
abundance: NA
v_gene: TRBV7-2
CDR3nt: TGTGCCAGCACCCAAGGCGGGACAGGGTATAACACCGGGGAGCTGTTTTTT
CDR3aa: CASTQGGTGYNTGELFF

j_gene: TRBJ1-5
d_gene: NA
abundance: NA
v_gene: TRBV4-3
CDR3nt: TGCGCCAGCAGCCAAGATATTGCCGGTCAGCCCCAGCATTTT
CDR3aa: CASSQDIAGQPQHF

j_gene: TRBJ1-2
d_gene: NA
abundance: NA
v_gene: TRBV7-2
CDR3nt: TGTGCCAGCAGCGCCCCGGGACAAACGCGCTATGGCTACACCTTC
CDR3aa: CASSAPGQTRYGYTF

j_gene: TRBJ2-2
d_gene: NA
abundance: NA
v_gene: TRBV5-1
CDR3nt: TGCGCCAGCAGCCTTTTTCCCGGGGAGCTGTTTTTT
CDR3aa: CASSLFPGELFF

j_gene: TRBJ2-7
d_gene: NA
abundance: NA
v_gene: TRBV7-2
CDR3nt: TGTGCCAGCAGCTTAGGTTCGGGAGCCTACGAGCAGTACTTC
CDR3aa: CASSLGSGAYEQYF

j_gene: TRBJ2-7
d_gene: TRBD1
abundance: NA
v_gene: TRBV19
CDR3nt: TGTGCCAGTAGTACACCGGGACAGGGGGCTCAGGAGCAGTACTTC
CDR3aa: CASSTPGQGAQEQYF

j_gene: TRBJ1-5
d_gene: NA
abundance: NA
v_gene: TRBV7-2
CDR3nt: TGTGCCAGCAGCTTAGCCCCGGGACAATCAAATCAGCCCCAGCATTTT
CDR3aa: CASSLAPGQSNQPQHF

j_gene: TRBJ2-1
d_gene: TRBD2
abundance: few
v_gene: TRBV11-3
CDR3nt: TGTGCCAGCAGCTTATGGCGGGAGGGCCTTTCGGGTGAGCAGTTCTTC
CDR3aa: CASSLWREGLSGEQFF

j_gene: TRBJ1-1
d_gene: NA
abundance: NA
v_gene: TRBV27
CDR3nt: TGTGCCAGCAGACCTTATGACAGGCCGAACACTGAAGCTTTCTTT
CDR3aa: CASRPYDRPNTEAFF

j_gene: TRBJ2-1
d_gene: TRBD2
abundance: once
v_gene: TRBV12-5
CDR3nt: TGTGCTAGTGGTTTGGGTCTAGCGGGAGAAATGCAGTTCTTC
CDR3aa: CASGLGLAGEMQFF

j_gene: TRBJ1-1
d_gene: NA
abundance: NA
v_gene: TRBV9
CDR3nt: TGTGCCAGCAGCGTAGAGGGGGAGGGGACTGAAGCTTTCTTT
CDR3aa: CASSVEGEGTEAFF

j_gene: TRBJ1-2
d_gene: TRBD1
abundance: NA
v_gene: TRBV4-1
CDR3nt: TGCGCCAGCAGGCAAAACAGGGGAGATGGCTACACCTTC
CDR3aa: CASRQNRGDGYTF

j_gene: TRBJ2-5
d_gene: NA
abundance: NA
v_gene: TRBV5-1
CDR3nt: TGCGCCAGCAGCTTGTTTGAGGGAGAGTACGAGACCCAGTACTTC
CDR3aa: CASSLFEGEYETQYF

j_gene: TRBJ2-2
d_gene: NA
abundance: NA
v_gene: TRBV28
CDR3nt: TGTGCCAGCAGTTCTACCTGGAACACCGGGGAGCTGTTTTTT
CDR3aa: CASSSTWNTGELFF

j_gene: TRBJ2-1
d_gene: TRBD1
abundance: NA
v_gene: TRBV4-1
CDR3nt: TGCGCCAGCAGCCACCCCACAGGGGGCTTCAACAATGAGCAGTTCTTC
CDR3aa: CASSHPTGGFNNEQFF

j_gene: TRBJ2-2
d_gene: TRBD2
abundance: NA
v_gene: TRBV28
CDR3nt: TGTGCCAGCGCGGGACTAGCGGGCGTAGATGGGGAGCTGTTTTTT
CDR3aa: CASAGLAGVDGELFF

j_gene: TRBJ2-7
d_gene: TRBD1
abundance: NA
v_gene: TRBV30
CDR3nt: TGTGCCTGGAGGGGACAGGGGGACTACGAGCAGTACTTC
CDR3aa: CAWRGQGDYEQYF

j_gene: TRBJ1-2
d_gene: NA
abundance: NA
v_gene: TRBV28
CDR3nt: TGTGCCAGCGCAGGGTCAAAGTATGGCTACACCTTC
CDR3aa: CASAGSKYGYTF

j_gene: TRBJ1-1
d_gene: TRBD1
abundance: NA
v_gene: TRBV7-6
CDR3nt: TGTGCCAGCAGCCGGACGACAGGGTCGCGAGATGAAGCTTTCTTT
CDR3aa: CASSRTTGSRDEAFF

j_gene: TRBJ2-1
d_gene: TRBD2
abundance: NA
v_gene: TRBV28
CDR3nt: TGTGCCAGCGGACGGGGGGGTGAGCAGTTCTTC
CDR3aa: CASGRGGEQFF

j_gene: TRBJ2-5
d_gene: TRBD1
abundance: NA
v_gene: TRBV18
CDR3nt: TGTGCCAGCTCACCACTCCCCGGGACAGTTCAAGAGACCCAGTACTTC
CDR3aa: CASSPLPGTVQETQYF

j_gene: TRBJ2-1
d_gene: TRBD2
abundance: NA
v_gene: TRBV19
CDR3nt: TGTGCCAGTAGTATTAGAGGACCGGGACTAGATGATAATGAGCAGTTCTTC
CDR3aa: CASSIRGPGLDDNEQFF

j_gene: TRBJ2-3
d_gene: NA
abundance: NA
v_gene: TRBV11-3
CDR3nt: TGTGCCAGCGCGAAAGATACAGATACGCAGTATTTT
CDR3aa: CASAKDTDTQYF

j_gene: TRBJ2-7
d_gene: NA
abundance: NA
v_gene: TRBV11-2
CDR3nt: TGTGCCAGCAGCTCCGTACTGGACTCCGAGCAGTACTTC
CDR3aa: CASSSVLDSEQYF

j_gene: TRBJ1-1
d_gene: NA
abundance: NA
v_gene: TRBV6-1
CDR3nt: TGTGCCAGCAGAGCGGGACGGACGTTGAACACTGAAGCTTTCTTT
CDR3aa: CASRAGRTLNTEAFF

j_gene: TRBJ1-4
d_gene: NA
abundance: NA
v_gene: TRBV28
CDR3nt: TGTGCCATCATAGGACAACCTAATGAAAAACTGTTTTTT
CDR3aa: CAIIGQPNEKLFF

j_gene: TRBJ2-1
d_gene: TRBD2
abundance: NA
v_gene: TRBV27
CDR3nt: TGTGCCACCCGGACTAGCGGGAGTTTTGACTACAATGAGCAGTTCTTC
CDR3aa: CATRTSGSFDYNEQFF

j_gene: TRBJ2-1
d_gene: NA
abundance: NA
v_gene: TRBV4-1
CDR3nt: TGCGCCAGCAGCCAAGAAACTACTTCCAGGGGTAATGAGCAGTTCTTC
CDR3aa: CASSQETTSRGNEQFF

j_gene: TRBJ1-5
d_gene: NA
abundance: NA
v_gene: TRBV6-1
CDR3nt: TGTGCCAGCAGTGACCCGGCAGGTGATAGCAATCAGCCCCAGCATTTT
CDR3aa: CASSDPAGDSNQPQHF

j_gene: TRBJ2-5
d_gene: NA
abundance: NA
v_gene: TRBV11-3
CDR3nt: TGTGCCAGCAGCTTAGCAGGGAACGGGGAGACCCAGTACTTC
CDR3aa: CASSLAGNGETQYF

j_gene: TRBJ1-5
d_gene: NA
abundance: NA
v_gene: TRBV2
CDR3nt: TGTGCCAGCAGTGCCAGGCAGGCCAACAATCAGCCCCAGCATTTT
CDR3aa: CASSARQANNQPQHF

j_gene: TRBJ2-7
d_gene: TRBD1
abundance: few
v_gene: TRBV6-5
CDR3nt: TGTGCCAGCAGTAAGGACAGGGGTCACGGGCAGTACTTC
CDR3aa: CASSKDRGHGQYF

j_gene: TRBJ2-6
d_gene: NA
abundance: NA
v_gene: TRBV28
CDR3nt: TGTGCCAGCAGTCTACTCCGAGGAGGGGCCAACGTCCTGACTTTC
CDR3aa: CASSLLRGGANVLTF

j_gene: TRBJ2-7
d_gene: TRBD1
abundance: NA
v_gene: TRBV9
CDR3nt: TGTGCCAGCAGCGGAAGGACAGGGGGCGAGCAGTACTTC
CDR3aa: CASSGRTGGEQYF

j_gene: TRBJ1-1
d_gene: NA
abundance: NA
v_gene: TRBV5-1
CDR3nt: TGCGCCAGCAGCTTCGCGGGGGGGGCTGAAGCTTTCTTT
CDR3aa: CASSFAGGAEAFF

j_gene: TRBJ1-3
d_gene: NA
abundance: NA
v_gene: TRBV27
CDR3nt: TGTGCCAGCAGTTTGAGGGCCGGTCACACCATATATTTT
CDR3aa: CASSLRAGHTIYF

j_gene: TRBJ2-7
d_gene: TRBD2
abundance: NA
v_gene: TRBV29-1
CDR3nt: TGCAGCGCTGGGGGACTAGCGGGACCCTCCTACGAGCAGTACTTC
CDR3aa: CSAGGLAGPSYEQYF

j_gene: TRBJ1-2
d_gene: NA
abundance: NA
v_gene: TRBV2
CDR3nt: TGTGCCATCCCAACAGGGTTGTTCGGCTACACCTTC
CDR3aa: CAIPTGLFGYTF